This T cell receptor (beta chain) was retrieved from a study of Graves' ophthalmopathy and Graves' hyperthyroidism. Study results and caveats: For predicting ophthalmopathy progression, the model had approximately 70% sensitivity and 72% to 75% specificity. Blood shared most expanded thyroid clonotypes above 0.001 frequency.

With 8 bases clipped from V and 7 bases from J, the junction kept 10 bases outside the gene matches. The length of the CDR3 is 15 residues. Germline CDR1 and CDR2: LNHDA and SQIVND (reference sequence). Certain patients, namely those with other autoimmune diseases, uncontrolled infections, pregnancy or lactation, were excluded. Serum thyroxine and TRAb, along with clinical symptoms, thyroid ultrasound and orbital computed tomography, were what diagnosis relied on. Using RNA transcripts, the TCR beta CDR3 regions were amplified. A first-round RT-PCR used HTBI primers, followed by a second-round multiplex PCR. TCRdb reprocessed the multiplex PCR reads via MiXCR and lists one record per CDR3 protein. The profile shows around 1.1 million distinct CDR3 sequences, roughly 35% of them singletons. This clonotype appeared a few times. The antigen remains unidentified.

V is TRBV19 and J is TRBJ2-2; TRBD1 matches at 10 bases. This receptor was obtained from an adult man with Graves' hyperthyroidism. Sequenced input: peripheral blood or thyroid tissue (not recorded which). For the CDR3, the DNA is TGTGCCAGTGGTCCCAGGACAGGGGGTCACGGGGAGCTGTTTTTT. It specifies CASGPRTGGHGELFF.